Sequencing of this T cell receptor (beta chain) was carried out in a study of shared clonotypes between healthy human individuals. General study results and limits: Enrolling few donors narrowed the genetic and exposure-history diversity that was represented.

Generated by immunoSEQ multiplex PCR, the TCRdb table keeps only in-frame clones and is missing some. The data contain over 2 million clones, just under 95% of them singletons. On this clone itself: Its antigen is as yet unknown. Other DNA sequences in the same sample also yield this CDR3.

Per germline, CDR1 SGHRS and CDR2 YFSETQ. The V gene lost 0 bases and the J gene lost 6 bases, with 4 bases spanning the gap. The CDR3 is 12 residues long. This clonotype originated in a man aged 18 to 30 in good health. Some clones in this sample may be carry-over from other donors' samples. Sequenced sample: naive CD4+ T cells from PBMCs. Subset in this sample: CD45RA+ positively selected. The rearrangement links TRBV5-1 to TRBJ2-1; D gene uncertain. CDR3 DNA sequence: TGCGCCAGCAGCTTGGAGGGCAATGAGCAGTTCTTC. Encoded protein: CASSLEGNEQFF.